This T cell receptor beta chain was recovered during a study of blood T cell repertoires in COVID-19. Study overall: The samples span acute and convalescent COVID-19 from the United States, Italy and Spain. T cells, B-cell-depleted T cells, or PBMCs provided the cDNA or gDNA that served as material.

This clone occurred once. Per the germline V gene, CDR1 is SNHLY and CDR2 is FYNNEI. CDR3 length equals 16 residues. The V end was cut by 2 bases, the J end by 2 bases, with 14 bases between. In the authors' workflow: Amplification of reference gene primers was used by the study to estimate nucleated cell counts. The method was immunoSEQ multiplex PCR; TCRdb's version includes in-frame clones alone and lacks a portion of them. V, J and clone size derive from that table, while D and trimming were established from the DNA sequence. Of more than 110,000 clones in the sample, 70% to 90% are singletons; the top ten hold 11%.

The clonotype comes from a woman of 80 years or more with acute or convalescent COVID-19. The chain uses TRBV2 and TRBJ2-3; tentatively, D is TRBD2 (7 bases). The sample taken for sequencing was peripheral blood. The CDR3 sequence is CASSELGGAPTDTQYF. The CDR3 DNA reads TGTGCCAGCAGTGAACTAGGGGGGGCCCCCACAGATACGCAGTATTTT.